Listed below are T cell receptor beta chains from one sample, sequenced in a study of blood T cell repertoires in COVID-19. Only in-frame clones appear in the TCRdb table, and some are missing; sequencing was by immunoSEQ multiplex PCR. Of fewer than 300,000 clones in the sample, approximately 80% were seen once. The sample comprised PBMCs or T cells enriched from blood (not recorded which). The receptors were gathered from a man between 40 and 49 years old who had been exposed to COVID-19. CDR3s include the opening cysteine and the closing phenylalanine or tryptophan. A D gene is named only where the DNA matches it firmly. Some rows have no size entry. The others give once, few or many, or a class for an expanded clone.

d_call	clone_size	v_call	j_call	cdr3_aa	cdr3_nt
.	.	TRBV5-1	TRBJ2-7	CASSFYVRDYEQYF	TGCGCCAGCAGCTTTTACGTCAGGGACTACGAGCAGTACTTC
.	.	TRBV5-1	TRBJ2-3	CASSLVGGPTDTQYF	TGCGCCAGCAGCTTGGTGGGAGGCCCCACAGATACGCAGTATTTT
TRBD1	.	TRBV15	TRBJ1-3	CATSRERDSPPGNTIYF	TGTGCCACCAGCAGAGAGAGGGACAGTCCCCCTGGAAACACCATATATTTT
TRBD1	.	TRBV6-4	TRBJ2-7	CASSQGPSYEQYF	TGTGCCAGCTCACAGGGGCCTTCCTACGAGCAGTACTTC
TRBD1	.	TRBV5-1	TRBJ1-2	CASMAGQGPAYGYTF	TGCGCCAGCATGGCGGGACAGGGACCCGCCTATGGCTACACCTTC
.	.	TRBV2	TRBJ1-2	CASTAGEFYGYTF	TGTGCCAGCACCGCAGGGGAATTCTATGGCTACACCTTC
.	.	TRBV11-2	TRBJ1-3	CASSSNPGNIVTIYF	TGTGCCAGCAGCTCCAACCCCGGGAATATTGTAACCATATATTTT
TRBD1	.	TRBV29-1	TRBJ1-2	CSVGDRGYTF	TGCAGCGTTGGAGACAGGGGATACACCTTC
.	.	TRBV19	TRBJ1-5	CATADSDQPQHF	TGTGCCACCGCGGACAGTGATCAGCCCCAGCATTTT
TRBD1	.	TRBV12-3/TRBV12-4	TRBJ2-7	CASRDRGAYEQYF	TGTGCCAGCAGAGACAGGGGAGCCTACGAGCAGTACTTC
TRBD2	.	TRBV9	TRBJ2-1	CASSVGGRLEYNEQFF	TGTGCCAGCAGCGTTGGCGGGAGGTTGGAATACAATGAGCAGTTCTTC
.	.	TRBV7-2	TRBJ1-1	CASSFQGSGTEAFF	TGTGCCAGCAGCTTCCAGGGATCGGGCACTGAAGCTTTCTTT
.	.	TRBV27	TRBJ1-1	CAAGFRAFF	TGTGCCGCCGGGTTCCGAGCTTTCTTT
.	.	TRBV5-5	TRBJ2-1	CASSTEALAARNEQFF	TGTGCCAGCAGCACTGAAGCGTTAGCCGCGAGAAATGAGCAGTTCTTC
.	.	TRBV19	TRBJ1-1	CATVPVPGEVNTEAFF	TGTGCCACTGTCCCGGTTCCGGGGGAGGTAAACACTGAAGCTTTCTTT
.	.	TRBV18	TRBJ1-1	CASSPITGRGNTEAFF	TGTGCCAGCTCACCAATTACTGGGAGGGGGAACACTGAAGCTTTCTTT
.	.	TRBV7-9	TRBJ2-4	CASSLEAGVAKNIQYF	TGTGCCAGCAGCTTAGAGGCAGGGGTAGCCAAAAACATTCAGTACTTC
.	.	TRBV27	TRBJ1-4	CASSLYRDEKLFF	TGTGCCAGCAGTTTATACAGGGATGAAAAACTGTTTTTT
.	few	TRBV12-3/TRBV12-4	TRBJ1-4	CASSPQQRAKLFF	TGTGCCAGCAGTCCCCAACAGAGAGCTAAACTGTTTTTT
.	.	TRBV6-5	TRBJ2-7	CASSPPPGLDYEQYF	TGTGCCAGCAGTCCTCCACCGGGACTGGACTACGAGCAGTACTTC
.	few	TRBV7-2	TRBJ1-2	CASSLARGLNYGYTF	TGTGCCAGCAGCTTAGCGCGGGGGCTTAACTATGGCTACACCTTC
TRBD1	.	TRBV6-6	TRBJ1-1	CASTLDRRLNTEAFF	TGTGCCAGCACCCTGGACAGGCGATTGAACACTGAAGCTTTCTTT
TRBD2	.	TRBV10-3	TRBJ2-2	CAIRGAGERGELFF	TGTGCCATCAGGGGAGCGGGAGAACGGGGGGAGCTGTTTTTT
TRBD2	.	TRBV30	TRBJ2-1	CAWGTSRGYNEQFF	TGTGCCTGGGGGACTAGTCGGGGTTACAATGAGCAGTTCTTC
.	.	TRBV7-9	TRBJ1-1	CASSLTRALNTEAFF	TGTGCCAGCAGCTTAACCAGGGCCCTGAACACTGAAGCTTTCTTT
.	.	TRBV7-9	TRBJ2-7	CASSSETGSYEQYF	TGTGCCAGCAGCTCTGAAACAGGGTCCTACGAGCAGTACTTC